The rows below give T cell receptor beta chains drawn from one sample of a study of cytomegalovirus exposure and HLA in healthy donors. Assay: immunoSEQ multiplex PCR; the TCRdb copy retains only in-frame clones and omits some. The table shows approximately 98,000 clones, with approximately 96% occurring only once. The sample comprised PBMCs. These receptors came from a woman aged 18 to 35 in good health and CMV-seronegative. Both conserved end residues are part of each CDR3. Each record gives: J gene, D gene, V gene, clone size, CDR3 protein, CDR3 DNA. A D gene is named only where the DNA matches it firmly. The size of a clone is reported for some rows only, either as once, few or many, or as a class for expanded clones.

TRBJ1-2,.,TRBV12-1,.,CASSSGTAKELNYGYTF,TGTGCCAGCAGCTCCGGGACAGCAAAAGAACTTAACTATGGCTACACCTTC
TRBJ1-2,.,TRBV18,.,CASSPSSSNYGYTF,TGTGCCAGCTCACCGTCTAGCTCTAACTATGGCTACACCTTC
TRBJ2-3,TRBD2,TRBV4-2,once,CASSRGGGNTDTQYF,TGTGCCAGCAGCAGAGGCGGGGGAAACACAGATACGCAGTATTTT
TRBJ1-1,.,TRBV9,.,CASSVDAGQTEAFF,TGTGCCAGCAGCGTAGACGCAGGGCAAACTGAAGCTTTCTTT
TRBJ1-2,.,TRBV6-5,.,CASSYSSGDSYYGYTF,TGTGCCAGCAGTTACTCGAGCGGGGATTCTTACTATGGCTACACCTTC
TRBJ2-1,TRBD2,TRBV9,.,CASSVLAGDPYNEQFF,TGTGCCAGCAGCGTACTAGCGGGGGATCCCTACAATGAGCAGTTCTTC
TRBJ1-1,.,TRBV10-3,.,CAIKAAVEASEAFF,TGTGCCATCAAAGCGGCTGTCGAGGCGAGTGAAGCTTTCTTT
TRBJ2-7,TRBD1,TRBV18,.,CASSPGQGHYYEQYF,TGTGCCAGCTCACCGGGACAGGGCCACTACTACGAGCAGTACTTC
TRBJ1-2,TRBD1,TRBV27,.,CASKYTSGGGGESYGYTF,TGTGCCAGCAAGTACACATCCGGCGGAGGGGGCGAGAGCTATGGCTACACCTTC
TRBJ2-5,.,TRBV7-2,.,CASSLGQAETQYF,TGTGCCAGCAGCTTAGGCCAGGCTGAGACCCAGTACTTC
TRBJ2-3,TRBD2,TRBV11-2,.,CASSFLWGLRGVPDTQYF,TGTGCCAGCAGCTTCCTTTGGGGGCTGCGGGGGGTCCCAGATACGCAGTATTTT
TRBJ1-1,.,TRBV7-9,.,CASSSGRGGTEAFF,TGTGCCAGCAGCTCGGGCCGGGGAGGAACTGAAGCTTTCTTT
TRBJ1-4,.,TRBV7-8,.,CASSPLWGETANEKLFF,TGTGCCAGCAGCCCCCTTTGGGGGGAGACAGCTAATGAAAAACTGTTTTTT
TRBJ1-5,TRBD1,TRBV6-1,.,CASSNRQGYNQPQHF,TGTGCCAGCAGTAACCGACAGGGGTACAATCAGCCCCAGCATTTT
TRBJ2-7,.,TRBV5-5,.,CASSLIQQPYEQYF,TGTGCCAGCAGCTTGATCCAACAGCCCTACGAGCAGTACTTC
TRBJ2-1,TRBD2,TRBV9,.,CASSVLAGGQRINEQFF,TGTGCCAGCAGCGTATTAGCGGGGGGGCAGAGGATCAATGAGCAGTTCTTC